This TCR beta chain was documented in a study of T-cell reconstitution after alpha-beta-depleted transplantation in children. Notes on the study in general: One year post-transplant, T-cell counts and diversity were largely derived from T cells produced anew.

V was clipped by 4 bases and J by 5 bases, with 21 bases between them. CDR1 and CDR2 (germline): DFQATT, SNEGSKA (reference sequence). The CDR3 spans 15 residues. This clonotype has ten or more counts. Its target is unknown. Unique molecular identifiers were built into the TCRbeta library. TCRdb called the PCR reads again in MiXCR, with one record for every CDR3 protein. Here the sample spans about 490,000 distinct CDR3 sequences, 10% to 13% being singletons. The rearrangement joins TRBV20-1 to TRBJ2-7; maybe TRBD1 (6 bases). The input for sequencing was PBMCs, taken before TCRalphabeta/CD19-depleted stem cell transplant. This sequence originates from a child aged 2 to 10 with inherited bone marrow failure, due to receive a stem cell transplant. This chain's CDR3 is CSATHVMQGPNEQYF. CDR3 sequence (DNA): TGCAGTGCTACTCACGTAATGCAGGGGCCCAACGAGCAGTACTTC.